This entry lists 5 T cell receptor beta chains sequenced from one sample in a study of Graves' ophthalmopathy and Graves' hyperthyroidism. Scientists amplified the TCR beta CDR3 regions from RNA transcripts. First-round RT-PCR relied on HTBI primers, and a second-round multiplex PCR came next. TCRdb reanalysed the multiplex PCR reads using MiXCR and keeps one entry per CDR3 protein. The sample records approximately 700,000 distinct CDR3 sequences, roughly 41% being singletons. The sample was peripheral blood. All receptors come from an adult man with Graves' ophthalmopathy.

The V call is TRBV25-1, the J call TRBJ1-5; 7 bases align to TRBD1. The CDR3 covers 15 residues. V lost 3 bases and J lost 4; bases outside the gene matches: 6. Germline-derived CDR1 and CDR2 are MGHDK and SYGVNS. The CDR3 reads CASSETGRINQPQHF. The CDR3 bases are TGTGCCAGCAGTGAGACAGGGAGAATAAATCAGCCCCAGCATTTT.

The chain is built from TRBV7-2 and TRBJ1-6, with D hard to call. The germline CDR1 and CDR2 sequences are SGHTA and FQGNSA. With 5 bases removed from V and 9 bases from J, the gap between germline ends came to 11 bases. This CDR3 contains 13 residues. The CDR3 sequence: CASSPDTGSPLHF. DNA of the CDR3: TGTGCCAGCAGCCCTGACACGGGTTCACCCCTCCACTTT.

V and J are TRBV10-3 and TRBJ1-3; D uncertain. CDR3 length: 14 amino acids. V was cut by 0 bases and J by 3 bases, with 6 bases left in between. Germline V gene lookup returns CDR1 ENHRY and CDR2 SYGVKD. The CDR3 bases are TGTGCCATCAGTGAGTCCCTCGGTGGAAACACCATATATTTT. This codes for CAISESLGGNTIYF.

V and J are TRBV20-1 and TRBJ2-5, with 7 bases lining up with TRBD2. TRBJ2-1 matches the DNA end more closely, so the J call is doubtful. Germline-derived CDR1 and CDR2 are DFQATT and SNEGSKA (reference sequence). This CDR3 contains 16 residues. The CDR3 sequence is CSARRVAGEVWSEQFF. The CDR3 DNA follows: TGCAGTGCTAGACGGGTCGCGGGGGAAGTATGGAGTGAGCAGTTCTTC.

There are many counts of this clonotype. This sequence joins TRBV9 and TRBJ2-7; TRBD2 matches at 14 bases. J was trimmed by 6 bases and V by 2 bases; bases with no gene match: 1. The CDR3 is 14 residues long. Germline V gene lookup returns CDR1 SGDLS and CDR2 YYNGEE. The CDR3 DNA reads TGTGCCAGCAGCGTGGGACTAGCGGGAGCCGAGCAGTACTTC. Amino acids: CASSVGLAGAEQYF.